The T cell receptor beta chain under discussion was sequenced for a study of technical replicates of blood from several donors. Losses at the gene ends were 7 bases for V and 7 bases for J; bases not matched to a gene: 8. CDR3 size: 14 residues. Germline CDR1 SNHLY, CDR2 FYNNEI. Method: immunoSEQ multiplex PCR; TCRdb's copy keeps in-frame clones and lacks some. This sample has over 80,000 clones, with 95% to 96% found just once. J is TRBJ1-5 and V is TRBV2; 9 nucleotides line up with TRBD1. The source of this sequence is a human donor in good health. The specimen was T cells isolated from PBMCs. In DNA form, the CDR3 reads TGTGCCAGCACCTGGGACAGGGAAGGACAGCCCCAGCATTTT. This sequence encodes CASTWDREGQPQHF.